This TCR beta chain stems from a study of blood T cell repertoires in COVID-19. The sample holds a few counts of this clone. The protocol was immunoSEQ multiplex PCR, while the TCRdb copy is restricted to in-frame clones and leaves out a portion. The table lists a few hundred thousand clones, 85% to 90% of them singletons. The CDR3 has 18 residues. Germline CDR1 reads SGHRS; CDR2 reads YFSETQ. The junction had 15 bases not matched to a gene; V was cut back by 3 bases and J by 6 bases. The chain links TRBV5-1 to TRBJ1-1, with 12 positions matching TRBD1. The receptor was derived from a woman aged 60 to 75 who had recovered from COVID-19. The sample was PBMCs or T cells enriched from blood (not recorded which). CDR3: CASSSIGTGGKVYSEAFF. The CDR3 DNA reads TGCGCCAGCAGCTCCATCGGGACAGGGGGCAAGGTTTACTCTGAAGCTTTCTTT.